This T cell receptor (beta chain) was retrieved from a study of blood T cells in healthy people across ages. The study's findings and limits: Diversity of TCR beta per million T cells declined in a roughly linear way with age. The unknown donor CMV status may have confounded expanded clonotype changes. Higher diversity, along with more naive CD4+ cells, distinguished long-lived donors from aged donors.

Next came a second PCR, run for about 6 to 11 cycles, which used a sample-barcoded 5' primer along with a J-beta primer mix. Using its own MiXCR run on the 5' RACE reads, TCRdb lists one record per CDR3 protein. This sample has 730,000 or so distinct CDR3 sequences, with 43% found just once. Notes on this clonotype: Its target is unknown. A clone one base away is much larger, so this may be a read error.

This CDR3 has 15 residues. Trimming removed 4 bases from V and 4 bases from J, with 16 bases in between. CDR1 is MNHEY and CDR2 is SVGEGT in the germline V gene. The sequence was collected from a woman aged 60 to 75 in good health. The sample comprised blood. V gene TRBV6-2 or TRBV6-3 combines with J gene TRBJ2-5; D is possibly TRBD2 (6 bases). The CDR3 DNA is TGTGCCAGCAGTTTCCGGACTGGCGGGATAGAGACCCAGTACTTC. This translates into CASSFRTGGIETQYF.